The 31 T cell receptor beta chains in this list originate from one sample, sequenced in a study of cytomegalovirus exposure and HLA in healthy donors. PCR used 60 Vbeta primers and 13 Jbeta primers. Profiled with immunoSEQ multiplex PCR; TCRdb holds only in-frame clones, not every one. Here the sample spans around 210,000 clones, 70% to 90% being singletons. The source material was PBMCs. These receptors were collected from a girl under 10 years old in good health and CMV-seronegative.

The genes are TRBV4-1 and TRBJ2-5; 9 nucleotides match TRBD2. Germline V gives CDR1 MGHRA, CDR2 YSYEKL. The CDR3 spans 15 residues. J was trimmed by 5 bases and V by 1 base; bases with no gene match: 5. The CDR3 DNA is TGCGCCAGCAGCCAAGGAGGACTAGCGCGTGAGACCCAGTACTTC. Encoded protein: CASSQGGLARETQYF.

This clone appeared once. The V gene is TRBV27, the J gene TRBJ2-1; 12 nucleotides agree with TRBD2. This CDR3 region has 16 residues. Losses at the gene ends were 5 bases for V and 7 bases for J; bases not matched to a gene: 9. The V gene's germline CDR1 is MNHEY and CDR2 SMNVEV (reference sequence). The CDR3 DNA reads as TGTGCCAGCAGTACCCTGACTAGCGGGGGATATAATGAGCAGTTCTTC. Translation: CASSTLTSGGYNEQFF.

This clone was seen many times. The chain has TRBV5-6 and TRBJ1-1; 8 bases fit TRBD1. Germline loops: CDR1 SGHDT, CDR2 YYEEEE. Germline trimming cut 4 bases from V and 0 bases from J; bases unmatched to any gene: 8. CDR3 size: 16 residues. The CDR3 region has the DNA TGTGCCAGCAGCCGCCCGAGACAGGGGATGAACACTGAAGCTTTCTTT. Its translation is CASSRPRQGMNTEAFF.

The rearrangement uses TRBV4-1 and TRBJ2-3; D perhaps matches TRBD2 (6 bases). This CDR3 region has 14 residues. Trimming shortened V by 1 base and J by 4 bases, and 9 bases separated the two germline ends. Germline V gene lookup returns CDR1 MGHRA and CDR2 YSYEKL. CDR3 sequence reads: CASSQGWGADTQYF. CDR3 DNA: TGCGCCAGCAGCCAAGGGTGGGGGGCAGATACGCAGTATTTT.

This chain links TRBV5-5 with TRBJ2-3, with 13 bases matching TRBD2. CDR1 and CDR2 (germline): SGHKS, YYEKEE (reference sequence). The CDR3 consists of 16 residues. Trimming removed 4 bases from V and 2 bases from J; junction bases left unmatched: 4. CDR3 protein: CASSAGLAGLTDTQYF. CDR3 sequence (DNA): TGTGCCAGCAGCGCGGGACTAGCGGGACTCACAGATACGCAGTATTTT.

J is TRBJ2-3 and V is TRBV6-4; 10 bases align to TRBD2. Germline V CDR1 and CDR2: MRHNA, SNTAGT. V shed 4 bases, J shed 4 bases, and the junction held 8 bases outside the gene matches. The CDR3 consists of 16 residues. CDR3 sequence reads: CASSGGEREGSDTQYF. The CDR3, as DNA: TGTGCCAGCAGTGGTGGTGAGCGGGAGGGGTCAGATACGCAGTATTTT.

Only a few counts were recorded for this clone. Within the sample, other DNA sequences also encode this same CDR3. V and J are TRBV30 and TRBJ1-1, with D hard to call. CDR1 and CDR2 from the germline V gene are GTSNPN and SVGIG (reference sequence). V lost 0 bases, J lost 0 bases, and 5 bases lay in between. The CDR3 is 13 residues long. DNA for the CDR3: TGTGCCTGGAGTGTATCTTTGAACACTGAAGCTTTCTTT. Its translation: CAWSVSLNTEAFF.

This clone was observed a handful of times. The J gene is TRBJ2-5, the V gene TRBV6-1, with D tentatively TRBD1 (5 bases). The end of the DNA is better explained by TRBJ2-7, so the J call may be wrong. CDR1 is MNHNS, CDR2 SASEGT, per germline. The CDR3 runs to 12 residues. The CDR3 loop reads CASKGVYDEQYF. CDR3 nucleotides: TGTGCCAGCAAAGGGGTCTATGACGAGCAGTACTTC.

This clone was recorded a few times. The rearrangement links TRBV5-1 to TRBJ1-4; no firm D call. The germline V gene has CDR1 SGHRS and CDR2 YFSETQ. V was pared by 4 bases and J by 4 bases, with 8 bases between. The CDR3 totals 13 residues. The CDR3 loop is CASSPDFNEKLFF. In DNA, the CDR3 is TGCGCCAGCAGCCCGGACTTTAATGAAAAACTGTTTTTT. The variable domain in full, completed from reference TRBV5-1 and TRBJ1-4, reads KAGVTQTPRYLIKTRGQQVTLSCSPISGHRSVSWYQQTPGQGLQFLFEYFSETQRNKGNFPGRFSGRQFSNSRSEMNVSTLELGDSALYLCASSPDFNEKLFFGSGTQLSVL.

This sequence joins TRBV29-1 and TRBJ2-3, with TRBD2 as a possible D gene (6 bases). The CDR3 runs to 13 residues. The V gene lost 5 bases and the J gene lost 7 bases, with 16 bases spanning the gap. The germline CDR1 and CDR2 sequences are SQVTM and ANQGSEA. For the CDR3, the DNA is TGCAGCGTTCTTCCGGGACTGCTTAATACGCAGTATTTT. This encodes CSVLPGLLNTQYF.

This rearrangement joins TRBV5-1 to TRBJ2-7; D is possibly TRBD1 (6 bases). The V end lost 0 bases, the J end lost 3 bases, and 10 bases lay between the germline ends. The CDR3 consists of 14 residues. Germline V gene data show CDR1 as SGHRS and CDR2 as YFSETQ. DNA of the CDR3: TGCGCCAGCAGCTTGGACAGGGTAGGCTACGAGCAGTACTTC. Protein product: CASSLDRVGYEQYF.

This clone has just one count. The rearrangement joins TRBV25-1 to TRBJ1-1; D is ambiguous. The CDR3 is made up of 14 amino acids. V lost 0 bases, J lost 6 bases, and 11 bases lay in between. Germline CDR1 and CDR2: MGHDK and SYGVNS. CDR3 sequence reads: CASSEYMGSAEAFF. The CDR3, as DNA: TGTGCCAGCAGTGAATATATGGGGAGCGCTGAAGCTTTCTTT. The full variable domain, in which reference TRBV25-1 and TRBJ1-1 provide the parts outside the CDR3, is EADIYQTPRYLVIGTGKKITLECSQTMGHDKMYWYQQDPGMELHLIHYSYGVNSTEKGDLSSESTVSRIRTEHFPLTLESARPSHTSQYLCASSEYMGSAEAFFGQGTRLTVV.

The CDR3 coding sequence is TGTGCCAGCAGAGGCAGGGTCAATGAGCAGTTCTTC. It codes for CASRGRVNEQFF. The chain employs TRBV2 and TRBJ2-1; a possible D gene is TRBD1 (5 bases). Trimming pared 6 bases from V and 6 bases from J, leaving 9 bases between. Germline lookup yields CDR1 SNHLY and CDR2 FYNNEI. This CDR3 spans 12 amino acids.

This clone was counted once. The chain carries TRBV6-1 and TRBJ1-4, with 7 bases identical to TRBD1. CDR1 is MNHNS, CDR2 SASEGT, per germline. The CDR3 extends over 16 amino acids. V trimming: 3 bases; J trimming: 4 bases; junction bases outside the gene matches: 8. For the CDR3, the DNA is TGTGCCAGCAGTGAGGAAGGACAGGCCTTTAATGAAAAACTGTTTTTT. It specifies CASSEEGQAFNEKLFF.

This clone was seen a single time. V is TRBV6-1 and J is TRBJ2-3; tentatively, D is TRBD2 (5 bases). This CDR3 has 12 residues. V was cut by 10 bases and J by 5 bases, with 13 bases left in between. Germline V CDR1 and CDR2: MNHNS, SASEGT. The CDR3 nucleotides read TGTGCCATAGCAAGTCGGGGAGATACGCAGTATTTT. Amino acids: CAIASRGDTQYF.

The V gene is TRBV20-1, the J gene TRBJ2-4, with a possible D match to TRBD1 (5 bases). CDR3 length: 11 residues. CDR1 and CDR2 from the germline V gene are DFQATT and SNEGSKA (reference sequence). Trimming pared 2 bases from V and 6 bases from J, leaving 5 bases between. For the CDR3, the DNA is TGCAGTGCTAGACAGGGAAACATTCAGTACTTC. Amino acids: CSARQGNIQYF.

This CDR3 reads CASSPEGGPYNEQFF. The DNA of the CDR3 is TGTGCCAGCAGCCCCGAGGGGGGGCCTTACAATGAGCAGTTCTTC. The chain carries TRBV11-2 and TRBJ2-1, with D possibly being TRBD2 (7 bases). The V end was cut by 5 bases, the J end by 4 bases, with 15 bases between. The CDR3 is made up of 15 amino acids. Germline assignment: CDR1 SGHAT and CDR2 FQNNGV. The whole variable domain, remainder taken from reference TRBV11-2 and TRBJ2-1, is EAGVAQSPRYKIIEKRQSVAFWCNPISGHATLYWYQQILGQGPKLLIQFQNNGVVDDSQLPKDRFSAERLKGVDSTLKIQPAKLEDSAVYLCASSPEGGPYNEQFFGPGTRLTVL.

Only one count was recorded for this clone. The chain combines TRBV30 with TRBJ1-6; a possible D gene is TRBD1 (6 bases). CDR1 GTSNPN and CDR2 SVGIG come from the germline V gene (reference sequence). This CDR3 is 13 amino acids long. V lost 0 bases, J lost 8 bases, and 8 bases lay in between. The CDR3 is CAWSVKGDSPLHF. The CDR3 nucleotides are TGTGCCTGGAGTGTAAAGGGGGATTCACCCCTCCACTTT.

CDR3 DNA sequence: TGTGCCAGCAGCTTGAAGGGGGTGAGGGTAGCTTTCTTT. This sequence encodes CASSLKGVRVAFF. The chain recombines TRBV7-2 with TRBJ1-1; weak D call: TRBD1 (6 bases). The CDR3 is 13 residues long. Trimming removed 3 bases at V and 10 bases at J, with 15 bases between. Per germline, CDR1 SGHTA and CDR2 FQGNSA.

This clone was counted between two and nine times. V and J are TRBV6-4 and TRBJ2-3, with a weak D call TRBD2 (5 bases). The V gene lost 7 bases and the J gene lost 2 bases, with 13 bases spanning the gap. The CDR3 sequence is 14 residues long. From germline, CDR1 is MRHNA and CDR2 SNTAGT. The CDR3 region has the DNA TGTGCCAGCAAGGCTAGCCCTTCCACAGATACGCAGTATTTT. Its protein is CASKASPSTDTQYF.

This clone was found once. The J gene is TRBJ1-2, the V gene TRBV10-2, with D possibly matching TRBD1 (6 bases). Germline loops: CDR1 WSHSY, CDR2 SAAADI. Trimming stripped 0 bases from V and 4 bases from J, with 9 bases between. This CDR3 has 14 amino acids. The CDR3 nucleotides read TGCGCCAGCAGTGAGTCTGGGGGCATCTATGGCTACACCTTC. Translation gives CASSESGGIYGYTF.

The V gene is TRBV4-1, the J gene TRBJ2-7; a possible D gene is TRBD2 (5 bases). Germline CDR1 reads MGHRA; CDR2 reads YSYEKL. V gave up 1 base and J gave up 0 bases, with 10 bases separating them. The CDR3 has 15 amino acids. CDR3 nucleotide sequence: TGCGCCAGCAGCCAAGTCGGTGGGAGCTCCTACGAGCAGTACTTC. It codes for CASSQVGGSSYEQYF.

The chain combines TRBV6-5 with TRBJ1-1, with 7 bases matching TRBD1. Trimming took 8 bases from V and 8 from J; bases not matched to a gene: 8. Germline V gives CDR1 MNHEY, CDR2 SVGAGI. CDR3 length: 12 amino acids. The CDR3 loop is CASLRLTGEAFF. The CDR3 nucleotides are TGTGCCAGCCTACGGCTGACAGGGGAAGCTTTCTTT.

The chain's CDR3 is CASSERRESEKLFF. The CDR3 DNA sequence: TGCGCCAGCAGTGAGAGGAGAGAGAGTGAAAAACTGTTTTTT. This rearrangement joins TRBV10-1 to TRBJ1-4; unclear D gene. V lost 2 bases to trimming and J lost 7 bases, with 11 bases between them. CDR1 WNHNN and CDR2 SYGVQD come from the germline V gene (reference sequence). The length of the CDR3 is 14 residues.

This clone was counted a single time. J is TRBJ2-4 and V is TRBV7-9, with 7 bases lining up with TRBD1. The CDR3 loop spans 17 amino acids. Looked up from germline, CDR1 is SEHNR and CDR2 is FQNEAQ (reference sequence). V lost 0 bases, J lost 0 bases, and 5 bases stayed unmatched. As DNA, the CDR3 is TGTGCCAGCAGCTTAGCGACAGGGAGTCGAGCCAAAAACATTCAGTACTTC. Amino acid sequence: CASSLATGSRAKNIQYF.

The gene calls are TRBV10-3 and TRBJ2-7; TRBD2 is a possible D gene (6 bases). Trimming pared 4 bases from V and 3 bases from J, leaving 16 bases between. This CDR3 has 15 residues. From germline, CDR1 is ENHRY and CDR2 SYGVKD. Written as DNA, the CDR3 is TGTGCCATCAGTGGCGGGGCAAAAAACCTCTACGAGCAGTACTTC. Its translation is CAISGGAKNLYEQYF.

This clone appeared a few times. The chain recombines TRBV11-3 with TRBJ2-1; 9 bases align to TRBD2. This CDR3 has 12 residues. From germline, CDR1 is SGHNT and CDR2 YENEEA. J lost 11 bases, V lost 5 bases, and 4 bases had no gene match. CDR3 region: CASSHSGGQQFF. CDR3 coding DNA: TGTGCCAGCAGCCATAGCGGGGGCCAGCAGTTCTTC.

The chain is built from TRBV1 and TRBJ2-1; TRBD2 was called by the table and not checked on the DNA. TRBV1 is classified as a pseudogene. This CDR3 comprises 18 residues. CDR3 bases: TGCACCAGCAGCCAAGATTATCCCTGGAGAATCGCCCTCCATGAGCAGTTCTTC. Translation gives CTSSQDYPWRIALHEQFF.

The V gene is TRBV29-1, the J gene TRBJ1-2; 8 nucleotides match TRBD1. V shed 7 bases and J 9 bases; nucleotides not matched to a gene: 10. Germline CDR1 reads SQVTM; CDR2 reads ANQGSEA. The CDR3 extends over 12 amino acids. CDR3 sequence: CSEHRGQGRYTF. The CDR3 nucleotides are TGCAGCGAACACCGAGGACAGGGACGCTACACCTTC.

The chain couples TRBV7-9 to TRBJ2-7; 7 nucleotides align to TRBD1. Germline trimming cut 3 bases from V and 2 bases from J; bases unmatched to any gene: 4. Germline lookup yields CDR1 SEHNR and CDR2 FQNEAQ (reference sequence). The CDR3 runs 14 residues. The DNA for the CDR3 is TGTGCCAGCAGCTTCGTAGGGGGCACCTACGAGCAGTACTTC. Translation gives CASSFVGGTYEQYF.

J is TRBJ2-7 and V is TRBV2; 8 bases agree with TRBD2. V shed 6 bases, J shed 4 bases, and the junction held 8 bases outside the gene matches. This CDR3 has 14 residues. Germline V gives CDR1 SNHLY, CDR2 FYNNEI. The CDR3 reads CASRRETSVYEQYF. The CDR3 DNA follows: TGTGCCAGCAGAAGGGAGACTAGCGTTTACGAGCAGTACTTC.